Each of the 16 T cell receptor beta chains below was sequenced from the same sample in a study of CD8 T cells in Susac syndrome. Random hexamers primed reverse transcription of about 0.5 to 1 ug RNA. TCRdb ran MiXCR on the immunoSEQ multiplex PCR reads and lists one entry per CDR3 protein. Of around 69,000 distinct CDR3 sequences in the sample, approximately 96% were seen once. The sequenced material came from CD4+ T cells from PBMCs. These receptor sequences come from a human donor with multiple sclerosis.

The gene calls are TRBV30 and TRBJ1-5; TRBD1 is a possible D gene (6 bases). Trimming took off 1 base at V and 0 bases at J, with 19 bases between the two ends. The CDR3 has 18 residues. Germline CDR1 reads GTSNPN; CDR2 reads SVGIG (reference sequence). This CDR3 is CAWSEGVRGPYSNQPQHF. For the CDR3, the DNA is TGTGCCTGGAGTGAGGGGGTGAGGGGCCCTTATAGCAATCAGCCCCAGCATTTT.

The chain joins TRBV29-1 to TRBJ1-4; 10 nucleotides match TRBD1. From germline, CDR1 is SQVTM and CDR2 ANQGSEA. This CDR3 spans 14 amino acids. Trimming took 6 bases from V and 8 from J; bases not matched to a gene: 9. In DNA, the CDR3 is TGCAGCGTAGACCCCGGGACAGGGGCCGAAAAACTGTTTTTT. Its protein is CSVDPGTGAEKLFF.

A single count supports this clonotype. This chain joins TRBV20-1 and TRBJ2-5; D unclear. V lost 0 bases to trimming and J lost 4 bases, with 15 bases between them. CDR3 length equals 15 residues. Germline CDR1 and CDR2: DFQATT and SNEGSKA (reference sequence). CDR3 nucleotide sequence: TGCAGTGCTAGAGATAACGTGGGATCCGGAGAGACCCAGTACTTC. Translation gives CSARDNVGSGETQYF.

This chain connects TRBV18 to TRBJ2-4, with D possibly being TRBD2 (6 bases). Germline CDR1 is KGHSH and CDR2 is LQKENI. V was cut by 1 base and J by 1 base, with 14 bases left in between. There are 17 residues in the CDR3. The CDR3 nucleotides are TGTGCCAGCTCACCACAAAGGGTGGAGGGGGCCAAAAACATTCAGTACTTC. This gives the protein CASSPQRVEGAKNIQYF.

The chain uses TRBV7-9 and TRBJ2-7, with D possibly matching TRBD2 (5 bases). Germline-derived CDR1 and CDR2 are SEHNR and FQNEAQ (reference sequence). CDR3 length: 12 residues. V was trimmed by 6 bases and J by 6 bases, leaving 12 bases between them. The CDR3 DNA sequence: TGTGCCAGCAGTCCGGAGGTTGGCGAGCAGTACTTC. The encoded protein is CASSPEVGEQYF.

The V gene is TRBV5-1, the J gene TRBJ2-1; D unresolved. This CDR3 is built from 15 residues. Per the germline V gene, CDR1 is SGHRS and CDR2 is YFSETQ. The ends were cut back, 3 bases at V and 2 bases at J, with 12 bases in the middle. For the CDR3, the DNA is TGCGCCAGCAGCTCGGGCGGACCAACCTACAATGAGCAGTTCTTC. This translates into CASSSGGPTYNEQFF.

The chain has TRBV15 and TRBJ2-7; possibly TRBD1 for D (6 bases). Germline CDR1 is LNHNV and CDR2 is YYDKDF (reference sequence). This CDR3 comprises 16 residues. Trimming pared 1 base from V and 7 bases from J, leaving 20 bases between. This CDR3 reads CATSRAPDSSLREQYF. CDR3 in DNA: TGTGCCACCAGCAGAGCACCGGACAGTTCCCTCCGTGAGCAGTACTTC.

The chain joins TRBV18 to TRBJ2-3; no clear D. The V and J ends lost 0 bases and 7 bases respectively, with 5 bases between them. The CDR3 length is 12 residues. The germline CDR1 and CDR2 sequences are KGHSH and LQKENI. The CDR3 is CASSPPTYTQYF. CDR3 DNA sequence: TGTGCCAGCTCACCACCCACTTATACGCAGTATTTT.

The gene calls are TRBV5-4 and TRBJ2-7; 10 nucleotides align to TRBD2. CDR3 length: 17 amino acids. Per the germline V gene, CDR1 is SGHNT and CDR2 is YYREEE (reference sequence). V gave up 4 bases and J gave up 1 base; unmatched junction bases: 11. The CDR3 region has the DNA TGTGCCAGCAGCCCGGGGGCTAGCGGGGGCCCATCCTACGAGCAGTACTTC. This gives the protein CASSPGASGGPSYEQYF.

CDR3 nucleotides: TGTGCCAGCAGTTCGCCTAGGGCCAGGCGTTCGGTGAACGGCGAGCAGTACTTC. Its protein is CASSSPRARRSVNGEQYF. This chain uses TRBV28 with TRBJ2-7; no definite D call. The CDR3 runs 18 residues. The V gene lost 4 bases and the J gene lost 6 bases, with 28 bases spanning the gap. Germline CDR1 and CDR2: MDHEN and SYDVKM.

The chain combines TRBV12-3 or TRBV12-4 with TRBJ1-2; D is unresolved. This CDR3 has 14 amino acids. Trimming stripped 2 bases from V and 1 base from J, with 8 bases between. CDR3: CASSLSPLNYGYTF. CDR3 coding DNA: TGTGCCAGCAGTTTATCCCCACTTAACTATGGCTACACCTTC.

This sequence joins TRBV11-2 and TRBJ2-5, with D perhaps matching TRBD1 or TRBD2 (6 bases each). V shed 10 bases and J shed 4 bases, with 22 bases lying between them. The CDR3 covers 15 residues. Germline CDR1 reads SGHAT; CDR2 reads FQNNGV. This CDR3 is CATQPRGGRSETQYF. The CDR3 DNA reads TGTGCCACCCAGCCTCGAGGGGGGCGGTCAGAGACCCAGTACTTC. Based on the CDR3 plus reference TRBV11-2 and TRBJ2-5, the full variable domain is EAGVAQSPRYKIIEKRQSVAFWCNPISGHATLYWYQQILGQGPKLLIQFQNNGVVDDSQLPKDRFSAERLKGVDSTLKIQPAKLEDSAVYLCATQPRGGRSETQYFGPGTRLLVL.

The rearrangement links TRBV10-3 to TRBJ1-1; D is ambiguous. The CDR3 contains 16 residues. The germline CDR1 and CDR2 sequences are ENHRY and SYGVKD. V dropped 6 bases and J dropped 3 bases, with 20 bases sitting between them. The CDR3 loop is CAISPRHGDRDTEAFF. DNA of the CDR3: TGTGCCATCAGCCCCAGGCACGGGGATCGAGACACTGAAGCTTTCTTT.

The sample holds one count of this clonotype. The rearrangement joins TRBV19 to TRBJ1-2; D is possibly TRBD1 (5 bases). V dropped 6 bases and J dropped 8 bases, with 22 bases sitting between them. CDR1 is LNHDA and CDR2 is SQIVND in the germline V gene (reference sequence). This CDR3 spans 15 amino acids. The CDR3 spells CASSQGQASLGGYTF. CDR3 nucleotide sequence: TGTGCCAGTAGCCAAGGACAAGCGTCCTTGGGAGGCTACACCTTC.

This chain uses TRBV30 with TRBJ2-1; TRBD1 matches at 8 bases. The germline V gene has CDR1 GTSNPN and CDR2 SVGIG (reference sequence). The CDR3 loop spans 14 amino acids. The ends lost 2 bases at V and 10 bases at J; junction bases unmatched: 10. The CDR3 DNA reads as TGTGCCTGGAGTCCCGACAGGGGTATCGGAGAGCAGTTCTTC. The encoded protein is CAWSPDRGIGEQFF.

The chain has TRBV6-2 or TRBV6-3 and TRBJ1-1; weak D call: TRBD1 (6 bases). The germline CDR1 and CDR2 sequences are MNHEY and SVGEGT. V was pared by 1 base and J by 5 bases, with 8 bases between. CDR3 length: 13 residues. The CDR3 DNA follows: TGTGCCAGCAGTTACTACAGGGAGACTGAAGCTTTCTTT. Protein: CASSYYRETEAFF.